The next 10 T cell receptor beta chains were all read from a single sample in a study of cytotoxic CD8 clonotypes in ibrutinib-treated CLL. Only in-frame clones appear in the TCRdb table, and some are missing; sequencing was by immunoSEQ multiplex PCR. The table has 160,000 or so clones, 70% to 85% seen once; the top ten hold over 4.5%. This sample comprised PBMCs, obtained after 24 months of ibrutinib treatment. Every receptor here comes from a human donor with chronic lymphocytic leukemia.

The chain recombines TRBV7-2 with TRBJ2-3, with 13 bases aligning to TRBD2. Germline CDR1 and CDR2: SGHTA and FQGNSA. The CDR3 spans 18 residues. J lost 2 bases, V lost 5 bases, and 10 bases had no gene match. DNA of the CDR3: TGTGCCAGCAGCCGCAACGTACTAGCGGGAGGGCCCACAGATACGCAGTATTTT. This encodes CASSRNVLAGGPTDTQYF.

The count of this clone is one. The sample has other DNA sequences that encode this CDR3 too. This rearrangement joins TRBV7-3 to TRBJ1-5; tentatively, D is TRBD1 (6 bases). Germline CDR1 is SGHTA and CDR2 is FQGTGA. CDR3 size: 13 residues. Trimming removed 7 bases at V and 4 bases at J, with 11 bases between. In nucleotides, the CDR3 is TGTGCCAGCAACCAGGGGAATAATCAGCCCCAGCATTTT. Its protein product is CASNQGNNQPQHF.

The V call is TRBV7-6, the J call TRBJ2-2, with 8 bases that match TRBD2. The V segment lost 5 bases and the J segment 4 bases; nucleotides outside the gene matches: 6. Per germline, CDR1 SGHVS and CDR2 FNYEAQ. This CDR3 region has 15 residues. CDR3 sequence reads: CASSPGLAATGELFF. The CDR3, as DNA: TGTGCCAGCAGCCCTGGACTAGCAGCCACCGGGGAGCTGTTTTTT. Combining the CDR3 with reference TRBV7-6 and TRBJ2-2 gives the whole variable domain GAGVSQSPRYKVTKRGQDVALRCDPISGHVSLYWYRQALGQGPEFLTYFNYEAQQDKSGLPNDRFSAERPEGSISTLTIQRTEQRDSAMYRCASSPGLAATGELFFGEGSRLTVL.

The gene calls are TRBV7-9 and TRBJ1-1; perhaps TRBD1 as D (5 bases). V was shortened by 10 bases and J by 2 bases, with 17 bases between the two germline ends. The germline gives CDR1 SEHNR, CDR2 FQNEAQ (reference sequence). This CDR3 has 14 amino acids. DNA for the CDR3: TGTGCCAACACCCTAGGGGCGAGCAACACTGAAGCTTTCTTT. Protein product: CANTLGASNTEAFF.

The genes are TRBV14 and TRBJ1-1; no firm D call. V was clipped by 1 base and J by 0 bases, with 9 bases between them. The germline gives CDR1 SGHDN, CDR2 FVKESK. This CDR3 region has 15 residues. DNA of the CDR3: TGTGCCAGCAGCCAAGTAGCGGGGTTGAACACTGAAGCTTTCTTT. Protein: CASSQVAGLNTEAFF.

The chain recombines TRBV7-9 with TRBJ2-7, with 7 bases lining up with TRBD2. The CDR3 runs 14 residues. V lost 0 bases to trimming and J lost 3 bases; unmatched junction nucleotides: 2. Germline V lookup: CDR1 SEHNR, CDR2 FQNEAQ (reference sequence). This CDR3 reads CASSLAQRDYEQYF. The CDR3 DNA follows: TGTGCCAGCAGCTTAGCCCAGCGGGACTACGAGCAGTACTTC.

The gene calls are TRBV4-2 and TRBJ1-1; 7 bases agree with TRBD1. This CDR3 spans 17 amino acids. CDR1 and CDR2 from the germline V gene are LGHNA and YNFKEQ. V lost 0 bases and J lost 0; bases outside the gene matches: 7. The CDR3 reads CASSQDSTGYMNTEAFF. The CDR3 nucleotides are TGTGCCAGCAGCCAAGATTCGACAGGGTACATGAACACTGAAGCTTTCTTT.

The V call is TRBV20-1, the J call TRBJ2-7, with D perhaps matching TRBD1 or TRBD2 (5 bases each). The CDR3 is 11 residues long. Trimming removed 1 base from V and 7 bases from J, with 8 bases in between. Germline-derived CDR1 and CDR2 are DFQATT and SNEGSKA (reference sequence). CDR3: CSARGGVEQYF. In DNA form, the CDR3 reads TGCAGTGCTAGAGGAGGGGTGGAGCAGTACTTC.

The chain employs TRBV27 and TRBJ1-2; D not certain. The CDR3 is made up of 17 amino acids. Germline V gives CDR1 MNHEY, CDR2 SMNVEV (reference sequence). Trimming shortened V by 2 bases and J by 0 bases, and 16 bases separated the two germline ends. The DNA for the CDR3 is TGTGCCAGCAGTTTAGGCAGAACCTCATCCTCTAACTATGGCTACACCTTC. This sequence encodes CASSLGRTSSSNYGYTF.

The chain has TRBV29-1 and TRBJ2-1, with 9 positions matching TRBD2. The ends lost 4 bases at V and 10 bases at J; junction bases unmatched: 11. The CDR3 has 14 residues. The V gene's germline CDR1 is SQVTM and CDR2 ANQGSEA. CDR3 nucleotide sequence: TGCAGCGTTGGCCCGAGAGCGGGAGGAGACGAGCAGTTCTTC. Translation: CSVGPRAGGDEQFF.